This TCR beta chain was captured in a study of early T cells in non-severe SARS-CoV-2 infection. TCRdb ran MiXCR on the 5' RACE reads and lists one entry per CDR3 protein. The repertoire holds about 33,000 distinct CDR3 sequences, with over 4.5% as singletons. The CDR3 extends over 13 amino acids. V was pared by 10 bases and J by 0 bases, with 10 bases between. CDR1 WSHSY and CDR2 SAAADI come from the germline V gene. This TCR was recovered from an adult who was a healthcare worker with PCR-confirmed SARS-CoV-2 infection or an uninfected control (not recorded which). This chain links TRBV10-2 with TRBJ1-3; D perhaps matches TRBD1 (5 bases). Sequencing was carried out using whole blood. DNA of the CDR3: TGCGCCACTCAGGGAAGCTCTGGAAACACCATATATTTT. This codes for CATQGSSGNTIYF.